This T cell receptor (beta chain) was sequenced during a study of T cells in Graves' hyperthyroidism and ophthalmopathy. The investigators amplified TCR beta CDR3 regions from RNA transcripts. A set of HTBI primers served as the primers for a first-round RT-PCR of the TCR CDR3. TCRdb independently ran MiXCR on the multiplex PCR reads; one entry per CDR3 protein. Counted here are about 420,000 distinct CDR3 sequences, around a sixth occurring once; the ten biggest clones make up about 7.7%. Per the germline V gene, CDR1 is LGHNT and CDR2 is FRNRAP. V trimming: 2 bases; J trimming: 4 bases; junction bases outside the gene matches: 3. The CDR3 spans 15 residues.

This sequence joins TRBV12-5 and TRBJ2-5, with 11 nucleotides matching TRBD1. Specimen: blood. The sequence came from a woman between 18 and 29 years old with Graves' hyperthyroidism. CDR3 DNA sequence: TGTGCTAGTGGTTTGTGGACAGGGGGCGCAGAGACCCAGTACTTC. Amino acid sequence: CASGLWTGGAETQYF.